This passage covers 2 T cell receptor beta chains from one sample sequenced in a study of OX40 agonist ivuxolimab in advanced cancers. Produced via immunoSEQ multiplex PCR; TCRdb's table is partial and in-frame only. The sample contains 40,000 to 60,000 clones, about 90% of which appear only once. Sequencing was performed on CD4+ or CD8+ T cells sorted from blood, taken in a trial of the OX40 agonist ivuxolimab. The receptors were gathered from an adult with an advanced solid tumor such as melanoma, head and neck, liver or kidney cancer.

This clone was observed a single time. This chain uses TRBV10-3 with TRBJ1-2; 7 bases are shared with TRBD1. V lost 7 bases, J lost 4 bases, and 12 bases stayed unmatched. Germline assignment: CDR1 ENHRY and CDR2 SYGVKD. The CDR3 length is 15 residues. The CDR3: CAIKAGGDSFYGYTF. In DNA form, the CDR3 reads TGTGCCATCAAGGCAGGGGGAGATTCTTTCTATGGCTACACCTTC.

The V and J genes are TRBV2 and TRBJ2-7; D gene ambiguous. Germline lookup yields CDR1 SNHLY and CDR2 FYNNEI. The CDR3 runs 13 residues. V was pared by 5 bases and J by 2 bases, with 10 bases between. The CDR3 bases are TGTGCCAGCAGTCGGACCTCAACCTACGAGCAGTACGTC. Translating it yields CASSRTSTYEQYV.